These 20 T cell receptor beta chains came from one sample sequenced in a study of blood T cell repertoires in COVID-19. The data were produced by immunoSEQ multiplex PCR, yet TCRdb's version contains in-frame clones alone and is incomplete. The data hold 220,000 or so clones, with about 84% observed a single time. Sequenced sample: PBMCs or T cells enriched from blood (not recorded which). The receptors derive from a woman aged 45-60 years who had recovered from COVID-19.

The rearrangement links TRBV4-1 to TRBJ2-1; 7 bases fit TRBD2. This CDR3 contains 15 residues. CDR1 is MGHRA, CDR2 YSYEKL, per germline. Germline trimming cut 1 base from V and 4 bases from J; bases unmatched to any gene: 4. CDR3 in amino acids: CASSQASGPYNEQFF. In DNA form, the CDR3 reads TGCGCCAGCAGCCAAGCTAGCGGACCGTACAATGAGCAGTTCTTC.

This chain connects TRBV28 to TRBJ2-2; D is ambiguous. The CDR3 spans 12 residues. Germline V gene data show CDR1 as MDHEN and CDR2 as SYDVKM. V lost 3 bases and J lost 6, with 5 bases in between. This CDR3 reads CASSLRSGELFF. The CDR3 bases are TGTGCCAGCAGTTTGAGATCCGGGGAGCTGTTTTTT. Full variable domain (outside the CDR3, taken from reference TRBV28 and TRBJ2-2): DVKVTQSSRYLVKRTGEKVFLECVQDMDHENMFWYRQDPGLGLRLIYFSYDVKMKEKGDIPEGYSVSREKKERFSLILESASTNQTSMYLCASSLRSGELFFGEGSRLTVL.

The rearrangement links TRBV28 to TRBJ1-2; the match to TRBD1 covers 7 bases. The CDR3 consists of 12 residues. V trimming: 5 bases; J trimming: 6 bases; junction bases outside the gene matches: 3. Germline CDR1 is MDHEN and CDR2 is SYDVKM. The CDR3 DNA sequence: TGTGCCAGCAGTGAAGGGACAGATGGCTACACCTTC. Translation gives CASSEGTDGYTF.

Concerning this clone itself: One end of the junction varies from germline; a read error may be responsible. The rearrangement uses TRBV14 and TRBJ1-2; the match to TRBD1 covers 7 bases. Germline CDR1 SGHDN, CDR2 FVKESK. The CDR3 sequence is 13 residues long. The CDR3 here is CASSQDSPKTGQF. CDR3 bases: TGTGCCAGCAGCCAAGATTCCCCCAAAACGGGACAGTTC.

The chain joins TRBV6-5 to TRBJ2-2; D unclear. The CDR3 consists of 13 residues. Germline V lookup: CDR1 MNHEY, CDR2 SVGAGI. V was cut by 7 bases and J by 4 bases, with 10 bases left in between. In DNA form, the CDR3 reads TGTGCCAGCATTACGGGTGTCACCGGGGAGCTGTTTTTT. This gives the protein CASITGVTGELFF.

This chain joins TRBV21-1 and TRBJ2-2; the D call TRBD1 from the table was never checked on the DNA. TRBV21-1 has pseudogene status. The CDR3 spans 15 residues. In DNA form, the CDR3 reads TGTGCCAGCAGACAGACAGGGAAGGACACCGGGGAGCTGTTTTTT. This encodes CASRQTGKDTGELFF.

This CDR3 is CASSPGVAGEEQYF. The DNA for the CDR3 is TGTGCCAGCTCACCAGGGGTAGCGGGAGAAGAGCAGTACTTC. V usage is TRBV18 and J usage is TRBJ2-7; 9 bases are a match to TRBD2. Germline V CDR1 and CDR2: KGHSH, LQKENI. V shed 2 bases and J 7 bases; nucleotides not matched to a gene: 6. The CDR3 is made up of 14 amino acids.

The genes are TRBV3-1 (or the pseudogene TRBV3-2) and TRBJ2-3; TRBD2 aligns across 7 bases. Germline CDR1 is LGHDT and CDR2 is YNNKEL (reference sequence). V lost 2 bases and J lost 6; bases outside the gene matches: 2. CDR3 length: 13 amino acids. In DNA, the CDR3 is TGTGCCAGCAGCCAAAACGGGAGGGATACGCAGTATTTT. It specifies CASSQNGRDTQYF.

The rearrangement joins TRBV28 to TRBJ2-7; D call uncertain. The V end lost 5 bases, the J end lost 7 bases, and 12 bases lay between the germline ends. Germline loops: CDR1 MDHEN, CDR2 SYDVKM. This CDR3 spans 12 amino acids. The CDR3 nucleotides are TGTGCCAGCAGTGGGCAGCTTGGAGAGCAGTACTTC. Its protein product is CASSGQLGEQYF.

V gene TRBV30 combines with J gene TRBJ1-3, with 7 bases fitting TRBD1. The CDR3 spans 14 residues. The germline V gene encodes CDR1 GTSNPN and CDR2 SVGIG (reference sequence). Germline trimming cut 2 bases from V and 7 bases from J; bases unmatched to any gene: 8. CDR3 protein: CAWSPRTGGNTIYF. DNA of the CDR3: TGTGCCTGGAGTCCACGGACAGGTGGTAACACCATATATTTT. Full variable domain (missing parts from reference TRBV30 and TRBJ1-3): SQTIHQWPATLVQPVGSPLSLECTVEGTSNPNLYWYRQAAGRGLQLLFYSVGIGQISSEVPQNLSASRPQDRQFILSSKKLLLSDSGFYLCAWSPRTGGNTIYFGEGSWLTVV.

The chain joins TRBV9 to TRBJ2-2; TRBD2 matches at 7 bases. The V and J ends lost 0 bases and 4 bases, in that order; junction bases with no gene match: 6. Germline CDR1 SGDLS, CDR2 YYNGEE. The CDR3 covers 16 residues. The CDR3 loop is CASSVDGTTLTGELFF. CDR3 bases: TGTGCCAGCAGCGTAGATGGGACTACCCTCACCGGGGAGCTGTTTTTT.

This clone has a single count. CDR3 sequence (DNA): TGTGCCAGCAGCTCTACGGGGGGCGCCTATGGCTACACCTTC. Amino acid sequence: CASSSTGGAYGYTF. The gene calls are TRBV11-3 and TRBJ1-2; TRBD1 might be the D (6 bases). The CDR3 consists of 14 residues. V shed 4 bases and J shed 4 bases, with 13 bases lying between them. The germline V gene encodes CDR1 SGHNT and CDR2 YENEEA.

The chain recombines TRBV5-1 with TRBJ2-7; tentatively, D is TRBD1 (5 bases). Germline CDR1 and CDR2: SGHRS and YFSETQ. The V gene lost 4 bases and the J gene lost 3 bases, with 11 bases spanning the gap. The CDR3 spans 13 residues. The CDR3 is CASSPDRFYEQYF. The CDR3 DNA reads TGCGCCAGCAGCCCCGACAGATTCTACGAGCAGTACTTC.

This chain connects TRBV27 to TRBJ2-7, with D perhaps TRBD2 (5 bases). Per germline, CDR1 MNHEY and CDR2 SMNVEV (reference sequence). This CDR3 contains 17 residues. V lost 6 bases and J lost 9, with 30 bases in between. CDR3: CASSWSRRTGSATGQYF. CDR3 nucleotide sequence: TGTGCCAGCAGCTGGTCCCGCCGTACGGGGAGCGCTACGGGGCAGTACTTC.

The chain joins TRBV7-2 to TRBJ2-7; perhaps TRBD2 as D (7 bases). The CDR3 is 15 residues long. The V gene's germline CDR1 is SGHTA and CDR2 FQGNSA. V lost 5 bases and J 7 bases, leaving 21 bases between the germline ends. The CDR3 region is CASSSPTTGRGEQYF. CDR3 nucleotides: TGTGCCAGCAGCAGCCCAACAACGGGGAGGGGGGAGCAGTACTTC.

The chain has TRBV29-1 and TRBJ1-4; 9 nucleotides align to TRBD1. V gave up 6 bases and J gave up 2 bases; unmatched junction bases: 4. Looked up from germline, CDR1 is SQVTM and CDR2 is ANQGSEA. The CDR3 has 14 residues. This CDR3 is CSVRQGGTNEKLFF. Written as DNA, the CDR3 is TGCAGCGTAAGACAGGGGGGGACTAATGAAAAACTGTTTTTT.

The CDR3 loop reads CASSPRQGGNTEAFF. The CDR3 DNA is TGTGCCAGCTCACCGCGACAGGGTGGAAACACTGAAGCTTTCTTT. The chain employs TRBV18 and TRBJ1-1, with 7 nucleotides matching TRBD1. The length of the CDR3 is 15 residues. The junction had 6 bases not matched to a gene; V was cut back by 3 bases and J by 2 bases. The germline CDR1 and CDR2 sequences are KGHSH and LQKENI.

The rearrangement uses TRBV3-1 (or the pseudogene TRBV3-2) and TRBJ2-6; possible D gene TRBD2, 6 bases. CDR3 length: 17 amino acids. Trimming took 4 bases from V and 4 from J, leaving 17 bases between them. In germline, CDR1 is LGHDT, CDR2 YNNKEL (reference sequence). CDR3 loop: CASSLLEEGSGANVLTF. The CDR3 region has the DNA TGTGCCAGCAGCCTACTGGAGGAGGGTTCGGGGGCCAACGTCCTGACTTTC.

V and J are TRBV27 and TRBJ1-2; TRBD1 might be the D (5 bases). This CDR3 has 14 residues. Trimming removed 4 bases from V and 7 bases from J, with 16 bases in between. Germline V gene data show CDR1 as MNHEY and CDR2 as SMNVEV (reference sequence). This chain's CDR3 is CASSSLARGAGYTF. The DNA for the CDR3 is TGTGCCAGCAGTTCGCTAGCCCGCGGGGCTGGCTACACCTTC.

The chain links TRBV29-1 to TRBJ2-1, with D unresolved. With 7 bases removed from V and 6 bases from J, the gap between germline ends came to 7 bases. Per the germline V gene, CDR1 is SQVTM and CDR2 is ANQGSEA. The CDR3 sequence is 10 residues long. Here the CDR3 DNA reads TGCAGCGCCTATCGCAATGAGCAGTTCTTC. As protein: CSAYRNEQFF.